Below are 20 T cell receptor beta chains sequenced from a single sample in a study of cytomegalovirus exposure and HLA in healthy donors. PCR involved 60 Vbeta and 13 Jbeta primers. The repertoire was sequenced with immunoSEQ multiplex PCR; TCRdb's copy has only in-frame clones and lacks some. The table records some 150,000 clones, over 60% of them present only once. Sequenced sample: PBMCs. Receptor source: a woman aged 30 to 39 in good health and CMV-seronegative.

This chain links TRBV5-1 with TRBJ2-1; TRBD2 agrees at 12 bases. The CDR3 length is 17 residues. Trimming removed 2 bases from V and 8 bases from J; junction bases left unmatched: 11. In germline, CDR1 is SGHRS, CDR2 YFSETQ. The CDR3 reads CASSFALLAGGMDEQFF. The CDR3 DNA reads TGCGCCAGCAGCTTCGCTCTTCTAGCGGGGGGGATGGATGAGCAGTTCTTC.

The J gene is TRBJ2-3, the V gene TRBV9, with 10 bases that match TRBD1. This CDR3 region has 15 residues. J gave up 14 bases and V 4 bases, and 16 bases lay outside the gene matches. Germline-derived CDR1 and CDR2 are SGDLS and YYNGEE. The CDR3 is CASSTSGTGAAPWYF. Written as DNA, the CDR3 is TGTGCCAGCAGCACCTCCGGGACAGGGGCCGCCCCGTGGTATTTT.

This clone appeared a few times. The chain employs TRBV11-2 and TRBJ2-7; 9 nucleotides line up with TRBD1. Germline assignment: CDR1 SGHAT and CDR2 FQNNGV. CDR3 length: 16 residues. V dropped 5 bases and J dropped 3; count of bases not matched to a gene: 11. As DNA, the CDR3 is TGTGCCAGCAGCCCTATGCGGGGACAGGGCTACTACGAGCAGTACTTC. Protein product: CASSPMRGQGYYEQYF.

The chain recombines TRBV4-2 with TRBJ1-4; D is ambiguous. The CDR3 length is 14 residues. The germline V gene has CDR1 LGHNA and CDR2 YNFKEQ. The V end lost 0 bases, the J end lost 6 bases, and 8 bases lay between the germline ends. The CDR3 loop reads CASSQDGLHEKLFF. CDR3 coding DNA: TGTGCCAGCAGCCAAGATGGACTTCATGAAAAACTGTTTTTT.

J is TRBJ2-2 and V is TRBV5-1; D unclear. With 1 base removed from V and 4 bases from J, the gap between germline ends came to 14 bases. Germline values: CDR1 SGHRS, CDR2 YFSETQ. This CDR3 is 16 amino acids long. CDR3 in amino acids: CASSLLALPGTGELFF. The CDR3 DNA reads as TGCGCCAGCAGCTTGTTGGCCCTTCCGGGCACCGGGGAGCTGTTTTTT.

The V call is TRBV7-2, the J call TRBJ2-2, with 13 bases matching TRBD2. The CDR3 extends over 17 amino acids. Germline-derived CDR1 and CDR2 are SGHTA and FQGNSA. The trim removed 8 bases at V and 2 bases at J, leaving 8 bases unmatched. CDR3 protein: CASGGGTSGVNTGELFF. The CDR3 bases are TGTGCCAGCGGGGGGGGGACTAGCGGGGTAAACACCGGGGAGCTGTTTTTT.

The V call is TRBV7-6, the J call TRBJ2-5; 12 positions match TRBD1. V shed 5 bases and J 2 bases; nucleotides not matched to a gene: 12. Per the germline V gene, CDR1 is SGHVS and CDR2 is FNYEAQ. The CDR3 is 18 amino acids. DNA for the CDR3: TGTGCCAGCAGCGTTGGGACAGGGGGCGATTGGGTTCAAGAGACCCAGTACTTC. Translation gives CASSVGTGGDWVQETQYF.

There are a few counts of this clone. V gene TRBV29-1 combines with J gene TRBJ2-1; 8 positions match TRBD2. Unmatched junction bases numbered 7, after V lost 4 bases and J lost 5 bases. This CDR3 region has 14 residues. In germline, CDR1 is SQVTM, CDR2 ANQGSEA. The CDR3 nucleotides are TGCAGCGTTGGGGGAGCGGGAGCCGACAATGAGCAGTTCTTC. Translation gives CSVGGAGADNEQFF.

CDR3 DNA: TGTGCCAGCAGTTTCTCCGCTACGAGGGCTAACAATCAGCCCCAGCATTTT. Translating gives CASSFSATRANNQPQHF. The chain carries TRBV27 and TRBJ1-5; no firm D call. CDR3 length: 17 amino acids. Germline loops: CDR1 MNHEY, CDR2 SMNVEV (reference sequence). V lost 3 bases to trimming and J lost 3 bases, with 18 bases between them.

The chain links TRBV4-1 to TRBJ1-2; D remains ambiguous. Trimming pared 0 bases from V and 0 bases from J, leaving 8 bases between. Looked up from germline, CDR1 is MGHRA and CDR2 is YSYEKL. The CDR3 contains 15 residues. CDR3 sequence (DNA): TGCGCCAGCAGCCAAGATCTTGTTACTAACTATGGCTACACCTTC. Its protein is CASSQDLVTNYGYTF.

This rearrangement joins TRBV6-6 to TRBJ1-2; no clear D. Germline values: CDR1 MNHNY, CDR2 SVGAGI (reference sequence). With 5 bases removed from V and 0 bases from J, the gap between germline ends came to 7 bases. CDR3 length equals 13 residues. CDR3 in DNA: TGTGCCAGCAGTCCCTCGGCTAACTATGGCTACACCTTC. Translating it yields CASSPSANYGYTF.

J is TRBJ1-3 and V is TRBV29-1; D is undetermined. Germline V gives CDR1 SQVTM, CDR2 ANQGSEA. V was clipped by 4 bases and J by 7 bases, with 14 bases between them. This CDR3 is built from 13 residues. CDR3 bases: TGCAGCGTTGCAACCGCTAGAAGGAACACCATATATTTT. Translated, it gives CSVATARRNTIYF.

On this clone: One end of the junction fails to match germline, which may point to a read error. The genes are TRBV13 and TRBJ2-1; 8 positions agree with TRBD2. Germline assignment: CDR1 PRHDT and CDR2 FYEKMQ (reference sequence). This CDR3 has 17 residues. Written as DNA, the CDR3 is TGTGCCGGCAGCTTAAGGACTAGCAGGAGCTCCTACAATGAGCAGTTCTTC. This codes for CAGSLRTSRSSYNEQFF.

The chain is built from TRBV4-3 and TRBJ1-1, with D maybe TRBD1 (6 bases). The germline CDR1 and CDR2 sequences are LGHNA and YSLEER. This CDR3 is built from 14 residues. V was shortened by 0 bases and J by 5 bases, with 10 bases between the two germline ends. The CDR3 region is CASSQDVQGTEAFF. In nucleotides, the CDR3 is TGCGCCAGCAGCCAAGATGTACAGGGAACTGAAGCTTTCTTT.

The V gene is TRBV12-5, the J gene TRBJ2-2, with TRBD2 identical over 8 bases. CDR3 length: 14 amino acids. J gave up 4 bases and V 6 bases, and 4 bases lay outside the gene matches. From germline, CDR1 is LGHNT and CDR2 FRNRAP. CDR3: CASGGLVLTGELFF. The CDR3 nucleotides read TGTGCTAGTGGGGGACTAGTACTCACCGGGGAGCTGTTTTTT. Combining the CDR3 with reference TRBV12-5 and TRBJ2-2 gives the whole variable domain DARVTQTPRHKVTEMGQEVTMRCQPILGHNTVFWYRQTMMQGLELLAYFRNRAPLDDSGMPKDRFSAEMPDATLATLKIQPSEPRDSAVYFCASGGLVLTGELFFGEGSRLTVL.

V gene TRBV10-3 combines with J gene TRBJ2-3; 12 bases line up with TRBD2. Germline trimming cut 4 bases from V and 1 base from J; bases unmatched to any gene: 3. This CDR3 has 16 amino acids. Germline assignment: CDR1 ENHRY and CDR2 SYGVKD. In DNA form, the CDR3 reads TGTGCCATCAGTGCCCGGACTAGCGGGGGCACAGATACGCAGTATTTT. Protein product: CAISARTSGGTDTQYF.

The chain couples TRBV28 to TRBJ1-2; 8 bases fit TRBD1. The germline gives CDR1 MDHEN, CDR2 SYDVKM. The ends lost 3 bases at V and 3 bases at J; junction bases unmatched: 9. This CDR3 comprises 16 residues. CDR3 sequence reads: CASSLGAGGTYYGYTF. CDR3 nucleotide sequence: TGTGCCAGCAGTTTGGGGGCAGGGGGCACTTACTATGGCTACACCTTC.

The chain combines TRBV11-3 with TRBJ2-5; possible D gene TRBD2, 5 bases. This CDR3 has 12 residues. Trimming removed 4 bases at V and 4 bases at J, with 7 bases between. Per germline, CDR1 SGHNT and CDR2 YENEEA. The CDR3 sequence: CASSSAGETQYF. Here the CDR3 DNA reads TGTGCCAGCAGCTCGGCGGGAGAGACCCAGTACTTC.

CDR3 nucleotide sequence: TGTGCCAGCAGCCAAGCTGGACTAGCGGGAGGGCCCGGGAATGAGCAGTTCTTC. Its translation: CASSQAGLAGGPGNEQFF. The chain employs TRBV4-2 and TRBJ2-1; TRBD2 matches 15 bases. The V and J ends lost 1 base and 7 bases, in that order; junction bases with no gene match: 8. The CDR3 length is 18 residues. Germline V CDR1 and CDR2: LGHNA, YNFKEQ.

The chain links TRBV11-2 to TRBJ2-7; perhaps TRBD2 as D (6 bases). The CDR3 covers 13 residues. V lost 1 base to trimming and J lost 12 bases, with 16 bases between them. The germline CDR1 and CDR2 sequences are SGHAT and FQNNGV. In DNA form, the CDR3 reads TGTGCCAGCAGCTTAGTGGTGGGGGGTTCCAGGTACTTC. The encoded protein is CASSLVVGGSRYF.